The sample holds many counts of the clone carrying this T cell receptor (delta chain). It differs at one base from a far larger clone, so likely a read error. Other nucleotide sequences from this sample produce the same CDR3. The source of the sample is a study of gamma-delta chains in newborns, infants, children. About the study: Innate gammadelta T cells reportedly expand polyclonally right after birth, driven by microbial exposure, per the title.

TCRdb re-called the reads with CATT. The sample holds approximately 2,500 delta-chain clones, around 0.98% seen once. The receptor was derived from a child who was a newborn, infant or young child, either healthy, febrile or measles-vaccinated (not recorded which). Sequenced material: blood.

CDR3 sequence (DNA): TGTGCCTGCGACATACTGGGGGATACCTGGGACACCCGACAGATGTTTTTC. This sequence encodes CACDILGDTWDTRQMFF. The chain recombines TRDV2 with TRDJ3, with 11 bases fitting TRDD3. Germline V gene lookup returns CDR1 GEAIGNYY and CDR2 EKD. CDR3 size: 17 residues.